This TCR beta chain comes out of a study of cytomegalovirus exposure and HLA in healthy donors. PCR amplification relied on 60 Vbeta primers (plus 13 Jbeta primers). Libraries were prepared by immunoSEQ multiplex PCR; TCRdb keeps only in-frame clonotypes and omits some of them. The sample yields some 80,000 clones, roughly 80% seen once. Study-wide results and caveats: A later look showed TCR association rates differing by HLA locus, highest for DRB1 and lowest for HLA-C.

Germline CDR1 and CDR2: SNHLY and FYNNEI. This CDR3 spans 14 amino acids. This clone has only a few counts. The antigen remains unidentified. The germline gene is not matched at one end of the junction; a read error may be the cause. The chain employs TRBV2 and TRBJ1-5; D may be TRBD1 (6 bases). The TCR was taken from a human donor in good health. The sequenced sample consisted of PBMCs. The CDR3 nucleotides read TGTGCCAGCAGGGGGCCTGGGGGCAATCAGCCCCAGAATTTT. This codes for CASRGPGGNQPQNF.